The source of this TCR beta chain is a study of blood T cell repertoires in COVID-19. For the study at large: Samples representing acute and convalescent COVID-19 were sourced from the United States, Italy and Spain. PBMCs, B-cell-depleted T cells, or T cells were the source of the cDNA or gDNA that made up the material.

Original processing methods: Estimated nucleated cell counts came from reference gene primer amplification. Only in-frame clones appear in the TCRdb table, and some are missing; sequencing was by immunoSEQ multiplex PCR. V and J calls and clone size follow that table, whereas D and trimming were derived from the DNA. The data contain about 110,000 clones, 55% to 75% of them seen just once; the ten biggest clones take up about 1.8%. Sequenced: peripheral blood. This TCR derives from a woman in her thirties or forties with acute or convalescent COVID-19.

The DNA of the CDR3 is TGCGCCAGCAGCTTGGGAGCGGGGCATGAAGAGACCCAGTACTTC. Translated: CASSLGAGHEETQYF. The V gene is TRBV5-1, the J gene TRBJ2-5; TRBD2 agrees at 7 bases. Trimming removed 0 bases from V and 3 bases from J; junction bases left unmatched: 5. Per germline, CDR1 SGHRS and CDR2 YFSETQ. This CDR3 is built from 15 residues.